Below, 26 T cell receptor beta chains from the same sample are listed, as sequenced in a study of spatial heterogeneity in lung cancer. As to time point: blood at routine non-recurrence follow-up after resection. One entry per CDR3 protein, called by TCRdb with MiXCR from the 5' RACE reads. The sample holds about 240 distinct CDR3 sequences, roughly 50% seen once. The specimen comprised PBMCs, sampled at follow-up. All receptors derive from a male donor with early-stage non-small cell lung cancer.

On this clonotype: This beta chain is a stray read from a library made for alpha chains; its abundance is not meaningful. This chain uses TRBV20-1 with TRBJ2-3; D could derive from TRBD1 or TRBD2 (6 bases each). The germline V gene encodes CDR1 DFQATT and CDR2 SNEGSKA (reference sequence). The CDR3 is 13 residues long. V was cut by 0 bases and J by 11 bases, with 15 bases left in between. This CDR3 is CSARDGGRAEQYF. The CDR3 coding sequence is TGCAGTGCTAGAGATGGGGGGCGAGCGGAGCAGTATTTT.

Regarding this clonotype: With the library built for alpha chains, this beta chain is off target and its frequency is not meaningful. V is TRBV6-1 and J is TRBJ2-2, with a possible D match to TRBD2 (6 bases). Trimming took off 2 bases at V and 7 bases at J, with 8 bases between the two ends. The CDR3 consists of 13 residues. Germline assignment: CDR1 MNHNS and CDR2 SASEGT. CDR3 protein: CASSERGGGELFF. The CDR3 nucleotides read TGTGCCAGCAGTGAACGGGGAGGCGGGGAGCTGTTTTTT.

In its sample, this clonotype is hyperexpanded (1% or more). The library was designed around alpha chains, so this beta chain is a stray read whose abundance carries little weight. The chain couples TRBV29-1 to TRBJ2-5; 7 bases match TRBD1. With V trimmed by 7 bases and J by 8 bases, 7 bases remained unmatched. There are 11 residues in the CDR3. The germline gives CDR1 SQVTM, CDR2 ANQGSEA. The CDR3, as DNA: TGCAGCGCACAAACAGGGGAAACCCAGTACTTC. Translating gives CSAQTGETQYF.

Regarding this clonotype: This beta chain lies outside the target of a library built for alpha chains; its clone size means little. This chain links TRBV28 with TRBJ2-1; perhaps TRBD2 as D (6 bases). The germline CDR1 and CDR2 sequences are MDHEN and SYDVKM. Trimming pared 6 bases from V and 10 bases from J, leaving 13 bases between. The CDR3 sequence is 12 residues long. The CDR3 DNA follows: TGTGCCAGCAGGAACTTCCTAGCGGAGCAGTTCTTC. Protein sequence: CASRNFLAEQFF.

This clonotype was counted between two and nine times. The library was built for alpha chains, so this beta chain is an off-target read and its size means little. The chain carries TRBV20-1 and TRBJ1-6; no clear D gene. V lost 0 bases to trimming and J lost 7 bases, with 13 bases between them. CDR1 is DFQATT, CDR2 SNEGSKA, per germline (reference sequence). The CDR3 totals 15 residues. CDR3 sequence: CSAREGVNKNSPLHF. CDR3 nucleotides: TGCAGTGCTAGAGAAGGCGTGAACAAGAATTCACCCCTCCACTTT.

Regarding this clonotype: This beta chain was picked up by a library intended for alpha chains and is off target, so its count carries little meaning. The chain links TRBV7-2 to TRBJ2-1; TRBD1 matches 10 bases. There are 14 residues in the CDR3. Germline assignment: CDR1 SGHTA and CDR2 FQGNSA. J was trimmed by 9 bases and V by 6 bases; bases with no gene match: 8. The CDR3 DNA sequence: TGTGCCAGCAGAGTAGGGACAGGGGATGCTGAGCAGTTCTTC. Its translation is CASRVGTGDAEQFF.

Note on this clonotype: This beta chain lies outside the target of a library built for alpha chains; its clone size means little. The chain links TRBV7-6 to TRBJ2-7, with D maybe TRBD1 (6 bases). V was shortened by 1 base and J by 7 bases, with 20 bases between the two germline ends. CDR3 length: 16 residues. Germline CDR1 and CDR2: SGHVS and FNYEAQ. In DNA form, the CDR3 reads TGTGCCAGCAGCTTAGGGGGGCCCGTGACAGTAAATGAGCAGTACTTC. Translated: CASSLGGPVTVNEQYF.

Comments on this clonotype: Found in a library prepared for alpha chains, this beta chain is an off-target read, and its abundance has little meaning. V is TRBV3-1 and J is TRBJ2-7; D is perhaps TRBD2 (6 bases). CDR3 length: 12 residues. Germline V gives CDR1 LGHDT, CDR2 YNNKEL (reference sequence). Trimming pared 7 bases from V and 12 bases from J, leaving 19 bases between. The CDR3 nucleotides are TGTGCCAGCACTACCATGGGACTGGGGTTGTACTTC. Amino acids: CASTTMGLGLYF.

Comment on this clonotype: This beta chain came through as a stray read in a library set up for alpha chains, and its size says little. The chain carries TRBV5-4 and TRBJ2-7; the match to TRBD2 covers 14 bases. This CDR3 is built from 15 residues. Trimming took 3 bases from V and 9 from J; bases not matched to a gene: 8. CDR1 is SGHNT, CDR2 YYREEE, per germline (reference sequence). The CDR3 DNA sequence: TGTGCCAGCAGCTCGACCGGGACTAGCGGGAGTAGGCAGTACTTC. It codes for CASSSTGTSGSRQYF.

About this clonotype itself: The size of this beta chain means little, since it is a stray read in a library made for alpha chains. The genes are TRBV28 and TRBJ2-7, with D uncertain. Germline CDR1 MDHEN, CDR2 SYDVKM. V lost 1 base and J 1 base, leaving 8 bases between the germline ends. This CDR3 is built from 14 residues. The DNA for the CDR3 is TGTGCCAGCAGTTTATCGGCTGCTTCCTACGAGCAGTACTTC. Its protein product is CASSLSAASYEQYF.

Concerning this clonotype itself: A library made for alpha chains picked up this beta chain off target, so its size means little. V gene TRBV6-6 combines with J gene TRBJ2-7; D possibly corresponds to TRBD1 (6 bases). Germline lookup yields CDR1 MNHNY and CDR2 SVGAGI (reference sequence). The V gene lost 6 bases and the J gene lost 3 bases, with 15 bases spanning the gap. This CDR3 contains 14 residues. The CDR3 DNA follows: TGTGCCAGCAGGCCGACAGGTAACCACTACGAGCAGTACTTC. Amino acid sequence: CASRPTGNHYEQYF.

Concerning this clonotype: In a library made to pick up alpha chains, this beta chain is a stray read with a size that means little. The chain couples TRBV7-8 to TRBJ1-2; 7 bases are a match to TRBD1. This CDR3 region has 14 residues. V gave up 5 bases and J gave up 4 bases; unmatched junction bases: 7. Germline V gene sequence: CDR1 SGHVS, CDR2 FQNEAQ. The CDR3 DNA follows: TGTGCCAGCAGCCACGCCCGGGACAGCTATGGCTACACCTTC. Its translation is CASSHARDSYGYTF.

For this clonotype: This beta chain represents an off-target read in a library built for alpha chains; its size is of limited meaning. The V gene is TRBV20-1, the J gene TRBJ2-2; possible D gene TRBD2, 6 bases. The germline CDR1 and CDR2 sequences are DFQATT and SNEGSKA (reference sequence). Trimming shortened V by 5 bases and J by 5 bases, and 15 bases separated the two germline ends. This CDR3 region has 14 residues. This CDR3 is CSAGREGKTGELFF. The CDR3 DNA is TGCAGTGCTGGGCGGGAAGGGAAAACCGGGGAGCTGTTTTTT.

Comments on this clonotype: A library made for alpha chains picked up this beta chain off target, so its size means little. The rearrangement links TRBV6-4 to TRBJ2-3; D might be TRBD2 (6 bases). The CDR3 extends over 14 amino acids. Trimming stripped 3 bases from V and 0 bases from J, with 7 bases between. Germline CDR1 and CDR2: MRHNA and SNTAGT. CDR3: CASSEGTSTDTQYF. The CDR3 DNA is TGTGCCAGCAGTGAGGGGACTAGCACAGATACGCAGTATTTT.

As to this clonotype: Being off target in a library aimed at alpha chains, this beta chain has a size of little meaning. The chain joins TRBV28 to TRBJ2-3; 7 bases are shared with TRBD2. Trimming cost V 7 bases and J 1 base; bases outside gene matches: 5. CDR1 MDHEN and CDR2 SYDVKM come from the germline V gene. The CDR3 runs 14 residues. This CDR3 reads CASIISGRTDTQYF. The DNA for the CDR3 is TGTGCCAGCATCATTAGCGGGCGCACAGATACGCAGTATTTT.

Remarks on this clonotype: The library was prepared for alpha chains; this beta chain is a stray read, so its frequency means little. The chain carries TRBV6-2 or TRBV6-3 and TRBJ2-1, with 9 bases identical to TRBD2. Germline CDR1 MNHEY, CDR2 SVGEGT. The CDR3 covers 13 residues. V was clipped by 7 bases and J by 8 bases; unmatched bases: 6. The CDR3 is CASTPGLAHEQFF. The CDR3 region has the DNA TGTGCCAGCACCCCGGGACTAGCCCATGAGCAGTTCTTC.

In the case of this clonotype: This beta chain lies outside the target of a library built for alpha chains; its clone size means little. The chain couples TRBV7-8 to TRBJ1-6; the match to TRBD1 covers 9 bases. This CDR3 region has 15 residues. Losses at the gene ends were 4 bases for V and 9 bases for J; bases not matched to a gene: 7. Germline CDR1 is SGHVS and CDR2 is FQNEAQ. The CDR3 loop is CASSWGQGDSSPLHF. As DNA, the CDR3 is TGTGCCAGCAGCTGGGGACAGGGCGATAGTTCACCCCTCCACTTT.

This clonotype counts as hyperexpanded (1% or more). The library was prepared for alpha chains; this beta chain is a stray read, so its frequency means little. CDR3 DNA sequence: TGTGCCAGTACAGCAGGGGGATACGGCTATGGCTACACCTTC. Protein product: CASTAGGYGYGYTF. J is TRBJ1-2 and V is TRBV19; TRBD1 agrees at 7 bases. This CDR3 has 14 residues. From germline, CDR1 is LNHDA and CDR2 SQIVND (reference sequence). Trimming took 7 bases from V and 4 from J; bases not matched to a gene: 9.

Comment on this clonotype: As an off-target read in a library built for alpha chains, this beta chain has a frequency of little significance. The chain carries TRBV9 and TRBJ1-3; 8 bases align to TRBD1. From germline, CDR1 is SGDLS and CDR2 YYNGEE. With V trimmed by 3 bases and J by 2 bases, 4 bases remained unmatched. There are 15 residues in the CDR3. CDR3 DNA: TGTGCCAGCAGCGCTCAGACAGGGGCTGGAAACACCATATATTTT. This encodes CASSAQTGAGNTIYF.

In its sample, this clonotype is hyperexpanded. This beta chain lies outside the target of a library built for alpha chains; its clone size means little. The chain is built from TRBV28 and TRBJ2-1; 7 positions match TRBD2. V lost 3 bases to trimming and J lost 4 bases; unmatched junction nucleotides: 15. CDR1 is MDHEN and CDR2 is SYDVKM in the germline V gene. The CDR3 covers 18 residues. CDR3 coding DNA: TGTGCCAGCAGTTTCCTACACCCGGGGAGGGCGGGGTACAATGAGCAGTTCTTC. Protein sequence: CASSFLHPGRAGYNEQFF.

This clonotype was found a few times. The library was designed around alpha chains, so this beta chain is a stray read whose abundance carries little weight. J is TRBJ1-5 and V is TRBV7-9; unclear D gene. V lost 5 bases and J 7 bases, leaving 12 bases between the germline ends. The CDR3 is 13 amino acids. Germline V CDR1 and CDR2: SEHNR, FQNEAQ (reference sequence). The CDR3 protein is CASSGRGRQPQHF. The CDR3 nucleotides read TGTGCCAGCAGCGGCCGAGGTCGCCAGCCCCAGCATTTT.

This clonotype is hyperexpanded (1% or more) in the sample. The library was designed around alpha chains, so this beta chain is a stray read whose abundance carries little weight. The CDR3 region has the DNA TGTGCCAGCAGTTCTGGACAGGGGACCGAGCAGTACTTC. Translated, it gives CASSSGQGTEQYF. The chain recombines TRBV12-3 or TRBV12-4 with TRBJ2-7, with 9 bases aligning to TRBD1. CDR3 size: 13 residues. Germline trimming cut 4 bases from V and 6 bases from J; bases unmatched to any gene: 4.

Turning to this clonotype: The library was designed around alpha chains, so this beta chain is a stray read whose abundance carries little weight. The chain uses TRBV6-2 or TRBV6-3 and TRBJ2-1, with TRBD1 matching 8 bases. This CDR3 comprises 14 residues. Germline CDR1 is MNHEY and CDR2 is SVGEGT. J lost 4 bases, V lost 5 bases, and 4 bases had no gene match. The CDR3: CASSRQGSYNEQFF. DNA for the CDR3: TGTGCCAGCAGTCGACAGGGGAGTTACAATGAGCAGTTCTTC.

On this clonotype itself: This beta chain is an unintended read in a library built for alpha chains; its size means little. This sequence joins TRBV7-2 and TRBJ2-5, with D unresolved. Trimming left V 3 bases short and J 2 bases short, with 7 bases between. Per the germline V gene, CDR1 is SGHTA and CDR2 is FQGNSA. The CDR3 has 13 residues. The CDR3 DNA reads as TGTGCCAGCAGCTTCGGTTTACAAGAGACCCAGTACTTC. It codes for CASSFGLQETQYF. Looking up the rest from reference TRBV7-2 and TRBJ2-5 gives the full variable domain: GAGVSQSPSNKVTEKGKDVELRCDPISGHTALYWYRQSLGQGLEFLIYFQGNSAPDKSGLPSDRFSAERTGGSVSTLTIQRTQQEDSAVYLCASSFGLQETQYFGPGTRLLVL.

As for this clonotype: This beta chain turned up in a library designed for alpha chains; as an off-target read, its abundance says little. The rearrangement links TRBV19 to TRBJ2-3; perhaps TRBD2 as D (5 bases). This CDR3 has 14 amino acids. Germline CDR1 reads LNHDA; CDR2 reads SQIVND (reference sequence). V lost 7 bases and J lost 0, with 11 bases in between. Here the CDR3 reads CASKFGGSTDTQYF. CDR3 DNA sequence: TGTGCCAGTAAGTTCGGCGGGAGCACAGATACGCAGTATTTT. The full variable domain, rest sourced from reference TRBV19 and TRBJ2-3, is DGGITQSPKYLFRKEGQNVTLSCEQNLNHDAMYWYRQDPGQGLRLIYYSQIVNDFQKGDIAEGYSVSREKKESFPLTVTSAQKNPTAFYLCASKFGGSTDTQYFGPGTRLTVL.

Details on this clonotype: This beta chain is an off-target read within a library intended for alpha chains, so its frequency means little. CDR3 nucleotides: TGCGCCAGCAGCCAAGGCGGGTTCAAAAACATTCAGTACTTC. This sequence encodes CASSQGGFKNIQYF. This chain links TRBV4-3 with TRBJ2-4; tentatively, D is TRBD2 (5 bases). CDR3 length equals 14 residues. Germline V CDR1 and CDR2: LGHNA, YSLEER. The V end lost 1 base, the J end lost 3 bases, and 7 bases lay between the germline ends.